The rows below give T cell receptor beta chains drawn from one sample of a study of shared clonotypes between healthy human individuals. The repertoire was sequenced with immunoSEQ multiplex PCR; TCRdb's copy has only in-frame clones and lacks some. The profile shows roughly 510,000 clones, nearly 80% of them singletons. Sequencing was carried out using PBMCs. These TCRs come from a woman in her 40s in good health. Some clones in this sample may be carry-over from other donors' samples. CDR3s include the opening cysteine and the closing phenylalanine or tryptophan. The order of the fields is V gene, clone size, J gene, D gene, CDR3 protein, CDR3 DNA. D genes are given only for firm matches. Size is stated for part of the rows, as once, few or many counts, or as a class when the clone is expanded.

TRBV6-6,.,TRBJ2-5,.,CASSYSFSGLGETQYF,TGTGCCAGCAGTTACTCGTTCTCAGGTCTTGGGGAGACCCAGTACTTC
TRBV7-2,.,TRBJ2-6,.,CASSSRAGANVLTF,TGTGCCAGCAGCTCCAGAGCTGGGGCCAACGTCCTGACTTTC
TRBV27,.,TRBJ2-1,TRBD2,CASPGTSFCSECNEQFF,TGTGCCAGCCCGGGGACTAGCTTTTGTTCCGAGTGCAATGAGCAGTTCTTC
TRBV2,.,TRBJ2-7,TRBD1,CATQGGWEQYF,TGTGCCACGCAAGGGGGCTGGGAGCAGTACTTC
TRBV30,few,TRBJ2-1,TRBD1,CAWSALGTDSYNEQFF,TGTGCCTGGAGTGCCCTCGGGACAGATTCCTACAATGAGCAGTTCTTC
TRBV15,.,TRBJ1-5,.,CATSRDRTKNQPQHF,TGTGCCACCAGCAGAGATCGGACAAAGAATCAGCCCCAGCATTTT
TRBV6-5,.,TRBJ2-6,.,CASSYLGGAGANVLTF,TGTGCCAGCAGTTACCTTGGGGGAGCTGGGGCCAACGTCCTGACTTTC
TRBV11-2,.,TRBJ2-1,.,CASSPGAVRVGEQFF,TGTGCCAGCAGCCCAGGAGCGGTCAGGGTAGGTGAGCAGTTCTTC
TRBV27,.,TRBJ2-1,.,CASSLGRASSYNEQFF,TGTGCCAGCAGCCTCGGCAGGGCATCCTCCTACAATGAGCAGTTCTTC
TRBV29-1,.,TRBJ1-1,.,CSVAFGGGKAFF,TGCAGCGTTGCCTTTGGAGGGGGGAAAGCTTTCTTT
TRBV5-4,.,TRBJ1-1,.,CASSLWVGTEAFF,TGTGCCAGCAGTTTATGGGTAGGCACTGAAGCTTTCTTT
TRBV15,.,TRBJ2-5,TRBD2,CATSRDRRAGGETQYF,TGTGCCACCAGCAGAGATCGTAGGGCGGGAGGAGAGACCCAGTACTTC
TRBV7-8,.,TRBJ2-3,TRBD2,CASSPLAGNTDTQYF,TGTGCCAGCAGCCCCTTAGCGGGAAACACAGATACGCAGTATTTT
TRBV11-2,once,TRBJ1-6,.,CASSLITANSPLHF,TGTGCCAGCAGCTTGATTACAGCGAATTCACCCCTCCACTTT
TRBV4-2,.,TRBJ2-5,.,CASSQEVPSTRSETQYF,TGTGCCAGCAGCCAAGAGGTCCCGTCGACTAGATCCGAGACCCAGTACTTC
TRBV4-1,.,TRBJ1-2,TRBD1,CASSQGSLPWTGRSNYGYTF,TGCGCCAGCAGCCAAGGTAGTCTCCCTTGGACAGGGAGGTCTAACTATGGCTACACCTTC
TRBV19,.,TRBJ2-2,.,CASSIAGRVNTGELFF,TGTGCCAGTAGTATAGCGGGCAGGGTGAACACCGGGGAGCTGTTTTTT
TRBV28,.,TRBJ1-1,.,CASTPPGGRNTEAFF,TGTGCCAGCACCCCCCCGGGGGGGAGGAACACTGAAGCTTTCTTT
TRBV5-1,.,TRBJ2-7,TRBD1,CASSLGGTAGTDREQYF,TGCGCCAGCAGCTTGGGGGGGACAGCCGGGACCGACCGGGAGCAGTACTTC
TRBV28,.,TRBJ2-7,.,CASSPPWGTYEQYF,TGTGCCAGCAGTCCCCCTTGGGGGACCTACGAGCAGTACTTC
TRBV30,few,TRBJ2-7,.,CAFRGSANYEQYF,TGTGCCTTTCGAGGGAGTGCCAACTACGAGCAGTACTTC
TRBV27,.,TRBJ2-3,TRBD1,CASSGTGGPYTDTQYF,TGTGCCAGCTCCGGGACAGGGGGCCCTTACACAGATACGCAGTATTTT
TRBV5-6,.,TRBJ2-1,.,CASSLGGTPYNEQFF,TGTGCCAGCAGCTTGGGTGGGACACCCTACAATGAGCAGTTCTTC
TRBV19,once,TRBJ1-3,TRBD1,CASSIGLFGTGDPGNTIYF,TGTGCCAGTAGTATAGGTTTGTTCGGGACAGGGGACCCTGGAAACACCATATATTTT
TRBV11-2,.,TRBJ2-1,.,CASSLVGLHNEQFF,TGTGCCAGCAGCTTAGTAGGGTTGCACAATGAGCAGTTCTTC
TRBV7-2,once,TRBJ2-5,.,CASSPSGETQYF,TGTGCCAGCAGCCCCTCGGGGGAGACCCAGTACTTC
TRBV5-1,.,TRBJ2-3,TRBD2,CASSLRSGGRMSDTQYF,TGCGCCAGCAGCCTTCGGTCGGGCGGGAGAATGTCCGATACGCAGTATTTT
TRBV7-2,.,TRBJ2-1,TRBD2,CASSLILAGEQFF,TGTGCCAGCAGCTTAATATTAGCGGGTGAGCAGTTCTTC
TRBV11-2,.,TRBJ2-5,.,CASSQLRQETQYF,TGTGCCAGCAGCCAATTGAGGCAAGAGACCCAGTACTTC
TRBV15,few,TRBJ2-5,.,CATRGKPSQETQYF,TGTGCCACCAGAGGAAAGCCTAGCCAAGAGACCCAGTACTTC
TRBV29-1,.,TRBJ2-7,.,CSVEGPPDEQYF,TGCAGCGTTGAAGGCCCGCCGGACGAGCAGTACTTC
TRBV28,.,TRBJ2-7,.,CASTALPGGSEQYF,TGTGCCAGCACAGCCCTACCTGGGGGGAGTGAGCAGTACTTC
TRBV5-6,.,TRBJ1-1,.,CASSLERGLWTEAFF,TGTGCCAGCAGCTTGGAACGAGGCCTGTGGACTGAAGCTTTCTTT
TRBV5-6,.,TRBJ2-7,.,CASSPTGRYEQYF,TGTGCCAGCAGCCCGACAGGGAGGTACGAGCAGTACTTC
TRBV7-2,once,TRBJ2-7,.,CASSLFGPYEQYF,TGTGCCAGCAGCTTATTTGGCCCCTACGAGCAGTACTTC
TRBV6-5,.,TRBJ2-3,TRBD2,CASSYSGGPGDTQYF,TGTGCCAGCAGTTACTCGGGAGGGCCCGGAGATACGCAGTATTTT
TRBV18,.,TRBJ2-2,TRBD2,CASSPPAGVGTGELFF,TGTGCCAGCTCACCACCGGCGGGAGTAGGGACCGGGGAGCTGTTTTTT
TRBV11-1,few,TRBJ2-4,.,CASSLGLDSLAKNIQYF,TGTGCCAGCAGCTTAGGTTTGGACAGCCTAGCCAAAAACATTCAGTACTTC
TRBV9,.,TRBJ1-5,.,CASSVSGDNQPQHF,TGTGCCAGCAGCGTTTCAGGTGACAATCAGCCCCAGCATTTT
TRBV5-1,.,TRBJ2-1,TRBD2,CASSLTSGTYNEQFF,TGCGCCAGCAGCTTGACTAGCGGGACTTACAATGAGCAGTTCTTC
TRBV5-5,.,TRBJ2-5,TRBD1,CASSATSGQGRETQYF,TGTGCCAGCAGCGCTACTTCGGGACAGGGGCGGGAGACCCAGTACTTC
TRBV11-2,.,TRBJ1-1,.,CASSESWTEAFF,TGTGCCAGCAGCGAGAGTTGGACTGAAGCTTTCTTT
TRBV10-2,.,TRBJ1-3,.,CASSGGRGSSGNTIYF,TGCGCCAGCAGTGGGGGTAGAGGGTCCTCTGGAAACACCATATATTTT
TRBV10-2,once,TRBJ2-5,TRBD2,CASSVSGTSGETQYF,TGCGCCAGCAGTGTTTCCGGGACTAGCGGAGAGACCCAGTACTTC
TRBV4-1,.,TRBJ2-7,.,CASSPGTSSYEQYF,TGCGCCAGCAGCCCTGGGACATCCTCCTACGAGCAGTACTTC
TRBV2,.,TRBJ1-5,TRBD1,CASSEQGGNQPQHF,TGTGCCAGCAGTGAGCAGGGGGGCAATCAGCCCCAGCATTTT
TRBV5-6,.,TRBJ2-1,.,CASSLGSAPYNEQFF,TGTGCCAGCAGCTTGGGGTCAGCCCCCTACAATGAGCAGTTCTTC
TRBV2,.,TRBJ1-2,TRBD1,CASSRTGVDGYTF,TGTGCCAGCAGTAGGACAGGGGTCGATGGCTACACCTTC
TRBV14,.,TRBJ1-3,.,CASSPQGGGNTIYF,TGTGCCAGCAGCCCACAGGGAGGTGGAAACACCATATATTTT
TRBV7-2,.,TRBJ2-3,TRBD2,CASSRAGGPDTQYF,TGTGCCAGCAGCCGAGCGGGAGGTCCAGATACGCAGTATTTT
TRBV10-2,.,TRBJ1-2,TRBD1,CASTPGQPYGYTF,TGCGCCAGCACACCGGGACAGCCCTATGGCTACACCTTC
TRBV9,once,TRBJ2-3,.,CASGRRASGTDTQYF,TGTGCCTCGGGGAGGCGGGCCAGTGGCACAGATACGCAGTATTTT
TRBV7-9,.,TRBJ2-6,.,CASSLSQAGANVLTF,TGTGCCAGCAGCTTAAGCCAAGCTGGGGCCAACGTCCTGACTTTC
TRBV7-3,.,TRBJ2-3,TRBD1,CASSPSPQGPRDTQYF,TGTGCCAGCAGCCCCTCCCCACAGGGGCCCCGAGATACGCAGTATTTT
TRBV5-5,.,TRBJ1-4,.,CASSLLDTDEKLFF,TGTGCCAGCAGCCTCTTGGACACAGATGAAAAACTGTTTTTT
TRBV6-6,.,TRBJ2-5,TRBD2,CASSFGRPGGETQYF,TGTGCCAGCAGTTTCGGGAGACCGGGAGGAGAGACCCAGTACTTC
TRBV7-2,.,TRBJ2-5,TRBD1,CASSQTGETAQYF,TGTGCCAGCAGCCAAACAGGGGAAACGGCCCAGTACTTC